Each of the 28 T cell receptor beta chains below was sequenced from the same sample in a study of T cell changes during pregnancy in multiple sclerosis. This table comes from immunoSEQ multiplex PCR, and its TCRdb copy is limited to in-frame clones, with some not included. The repertoire includes about 61,000 clones, more than 90% of them detected once, and approximately 3% sits in the top ten. The sequencing used peripheral blood, collected in the first trimester of pregnancy. These receptors all stem from a female donor in good health, enrolled as a control in a pregnancy study.

This chain uses TRBV30 with TRBJ1-5; D gene unclear. The ends were cut back, 4 bases at V and 5 bases at J, with 15 bases in the middle. This CDR3 comprises 14 residues. Germline CDR1 and CDR2: GTSNPN and SVGIG (reference sequence). CDR3: CAWNGGSVYQPQHF. CDR3 in DNA: TGTGCCTGGAATGGAGGGTCTGTATATCAGCCCCAGCATTTT. Using reference TRBV30 and TRBJ1-5 for the parts outside the CDR3, the full variable domain is SQTIHQWPATLVQPVGSPLSLECTVEGTSNPNLYWYRQAAGRGLQLLFYSVGIGQISSEVPQNLSASRPQDRQFILSSKKLLLSDSGFYLCAWNGGSVYQPQHFGDGTRLSIL.

The rearrangement joins TRBV7-2 to TRBJ1-2; 8 bases fit TRBD1. Germline CDR1 reads SGHTA; CDR2 reads FQGNSA. This CDR3 is built from 15 residues. With V trimmed by 5 bases and J by 5 bases, 10 bases remained unmatched. CDR3 sequence (DNA): TGTGCCAGCAGCCAGAGGACAGGGCAACCTTATGGCTACACCTTC. This encodes CASSQRTGQPYGYTF.

V and J are TRBV7-3 and TRBJ2-6, with a weak D call TRBD2 (5 bases). V lost 5 bases, J lost 6 bases, and 20 bases lay in between. Germline V gene sequence: CDR1 SGHTA, CDR2 FQGTGA. This CDR3 comprises 17 residues. In nucleotides, the CDR3 is TGTGCCAGCAGCCAAAATAACGGCGGGCCCATGGCCAACGTCCTGACTTTC. It yields the protein CASSQNNGGPMANVLTF.

V gene TRBV5-4 combines with J gene TRBJ2-1; 7 bases map to TRBD2. CDR3 length equals 19 residues. From germline, CDR1 is SGHNT and CDR2 YYREEE (reference sequence). The ends lost 4 bases at V and 0 bases at J; junction bases unmatched: 16. The CDR3 DNA follows: TGTGCCAGCAGCCCCGAGTTCGGGGGAGGGTCCAGCTCCTACAATGAGCAGTTCTTC. It specifies CASSPEFGGGSSSYNEQFF.

The chain couples TRBV12-2 to TRBJ2-1; the table gives TRBD2 as D, unverified against the DNA. TRBV12-2 is given as a pseudogene. This CDR3 is 14 amino acids long. CDR3 DNA sequence: TGTGCAAGTCGCTTAGGGGCCGGAGGACATGAGCAGTTCTTC. The encoded protein is CASRLGAGGHEQFF.

The CDR3 loop is CAVTGGPYGYTF. Here the CDR3 DNA reads TGTGCGGTTACAGGTGGACCCTATGGCTACACCTTC. V and J are TRBV30 and TRBJ1-2; D might be TRBD1 (5 bases). Germline assignment: CDR1 GTSNPN and CDR2 SVGIG (reference sequence). CDR3 length: 12 residues.

In its sample, this clone is medium-sized. This sequence joins TRBV4-2 and TRBJ2-3; 14 bases are a match to TRBD2. The CDR3 is 16 residues long. Germline V lookup: CDR1 LGHNA, CDR2 YNFKEQ. With 1 base clipped from V and 4 bases from J, the junction kept 1 base outside the gene matches. The chain's CDR3 is CASSQGLAGGPDTQYF. CDR3 nucleotide sequence: TGTGCCAGCAGCCAAGGACTAGCGGGGGGGCCAGATACGCAGTATTTT.

The chain uses TRBV7-9 and TRBJ2-3; TRBD1 matches at 7 bases. This CDR3 is 16 amino acids long. Germline CDR1 reads SEHNR; CDR2 reads FQNEAQ (reference sequence). After removal of 5 bases from V and 2 bases from J, the junction contained 10 bases not matched to a gene. The CDR3 protein is CASSRFNRGITDTQYF. CDR3 nucleotides: TGTGCCAGCAGCCGATTCAACAGGGGCATCACAGATACGCAGTATTTT. Looking up the rest from reference TRBV7-9 and TRBJ2-3 gives the full variable domain: DTGVSQNPRHKITKRGQNVTFRCDPISEHNRLYWYRQTLGQGPEFLTYFQNEAQLEKSRLLSDRFSAERPKGSFSTLEIQRTEQGDSAMYLCASSRFNRGITDTQYFGPGTRLTVL.

This clone occurred once. The genes are TRBV19 and TRBJ1-5, with 10 bases identical to TRBD1. Germline V gene sequence: CDR1 LNHDA, CDR2 SQIVND (reference sequence). V was pared by 9 bases and J by 6 bases, with 17 bases of the junction left unmatched. CDR3 length: 17 residues. The CDR3 DNA sequence: TGTGCCAGCTACTCGGACTTCCGGGACAGGGGAAGTCAGCCCCAGCATTTT. Translation gives CASYSDFRDRGSQPQHF.

The chain carries TRBV27 and TRBJ1-2; unclear D gene. The CDR3 extends over 17 amino acids. With 2 bases removed from V and 1 base from J, the gap between germline ends came to 17 bases. From germline, CDR1 is MNHEY and CDR2 SMNVEV (reference sequence). The CDR3 region has the DNA TGTGCCAGCAGTTTAATTCCTGTAGCCGGTTTTAACTATGGCTACACCTTC. It yields the protein CASSLIPVAGFNYGYTF.

The sample holds a few counts of this clone. The rearrangement joins TRBV5-4 to TRBJ1-1; no clear D gene. The CDR3 runs to 12 residues. The germline CDR1 and CDR2 sequences are SGHNT and YYREEE (reference sequence). V was cut by 3 bases and J by 2 bases, with 5 bases left in between. Here the CDR3 reads CASSSYNTEAFF. The CDR3 DNA reads TGTGCCAGCAGCTCTTATAACACTGAAGCTTTCTTT.

V gene TRBV28 combines with J gene TRBJ2-7; TRBD1 aligns across 9 bases. The J segment lost 4 bases and the V segment lost 5 bases, leaving 12 bases of the junction unmatched. The CDR3 runs 16 residues. CDR1 and CDR2 from the germline V gene are MDHEN and SYDVKM. CDR3 in amino acids: CASSPYHGQGIYEQYF. DNA for the CDR3: TGTGCCAGCAGTCCCTACCATGGACAGGGGATATACGAGCAGTACTTC.

V usage is TRBV4-2 and J usage is TRBJ2-1; 9 nucleotides align to TRBD2. The J segment lost 4 bases and the V segment lost 7 bases, leaving 17 bases of the junction unmatched. This CDR3 has 18 residues. CDR1 is LGHNA, CDR2 YNFKEQ, per germline. The CDR3 reads CASTLNPGLAPTYNEQFF. For the CDR3, the DNA is TGTGCCAGCACCTTAAACCCAGGACTAGCGCCGACATACAATGAGCAGTTCTTC.

The genes are TRBV12-5 and TRBJ1-4; TRBD1 matches 7 bases. The V gene end was trimmed by 5 bases and the J gene end by 8 bases; junction bases not matched to a gene: 8. From germline, CDR1 is LGHNT and CDR2 FRNRAP. This CDR3 comprises 14 residues. The CDR3 DNA reads as TGTGCTAGTGGTGTCCAGGGGGTTGGCGAAAAACTGTTTTTT. Encoded protein: CASGVQGVGEKLFF.

The rearrangement uses TRBV18 and TRBJ2-1; the D gene is possibly TRBD2 (6 bases). Trimming stripped 5 bases from V and 2 bases from J, with 13 bases between. The CDR3 runs 15 residues. Germline V CDR1 and CDR2: KGHSH, LQKENI. The CDR3 loop is CASSYVAGPYNEQFF. CDR3 bases: TGTGCCAGCTCATATGTGGCGGGGCCCTACAATGAGCAGTTCTTC.

The chain couples TRBV6-1 to TRBJ1-1; D gene unclear. Germline V gene data show CDR1 as MNHNS and CDR2 as SASEGT. Trimming removed 1 base from V and 1 base from J, with 10 bases in between. The CDR3 extends over 15 amino acids. The CDR3 sequence: CASSEGTGWNTEAFF. The CDR3 DNA reads as TGTGCCAGCAGTGAAGGTACGGGTTGGAACACTGAAGCTTTCTTT.

The V and J genes are TRBV29-1 and TRBJ2-7, with D possibly matching TRBD1 (6 bases). Germline-derived CDR1 and CDR2 are SQVTM and ANQGSEA. V gave up 5 bases and J gave up 5 bases, with 19 bases separating them. This CDR3 is built from 14 residues. The CDR3 spells CSVIFSGGFNEQYF. DNA of the CDR3: TGCAGCGTTATCTTCAGTGGGGGCTTCAACGAGCAGTACTTC.

This sequence joins TRBV19 and TRBJ2-2; 8 positions agree with TRBD1. This CDR3 has 17 residues. Looked up from germline, CDR1 is LNHDA and CDR2 is SQIVND (reference sequence). V was pared by 9 bases and J by 5 bases, with 17 bases of the junction left unmatched. The DNA for the CDR3 is TGTGCCAGCCTACCCAGGGGGCGCACTGATGGGACCGGGGAGCTGTTTTTT. Its protein product is CASLPRGRTDGTGELFF.

This rearrangement joins TRBV11-2 to TRBJ2-7; 8 bases are a match to TRBD1. Per the germline V gene, CDR1 is SGHAT and CDR2 is FQNNGV. The length of the CDR3 is 15 residues. The V segment lost 0 bases and the J segment 4 bases; nucleotides outside the gene matches: 5. CDR3 in amino acids: CASSLEPGGNYEQYF. The CDR3 DNA reads TGTGCCAGCAGCTTAGAACCAGGGGGCAATTACGAGCAGTACTTC.

The V gene is TRBV10-2, the J gene TRBJ2-3, with TRBD2 matching over 11 bases. V lost 6 bases to trimming and J lost 5 bases; unmatched junction nucleotides: 7. Germline-derived CDR1 and CDR2 are WSHSY and SAAADI. This CDR3 has 15 residues. CDR3 sequence: CASRGSGGARDTQYF. The CDR3, as DNA: TGCGCCAGCAGAGGTAGCGGGGGGGCCAGAGATACGCAGTATTTT.

The J gene is TRBJ1-4, the V gene TRBV5-1, with 11 bases identical to TRBD1. Germline values: CDR1 SGHRS, CDR2 YFSETQ. J lost 5 bases, V lost 1 base, and 7 bases had no gene match. The CDR3 loop spans 17 amino acids. In nucleotides, the CDR3 is TGCGCCAGCAGCTTGTATCGGACAGGGGGCCCCAATGAAAAACTGTTTTTT. Translating gives CASSLYRTGGPNEKLFF.

This clone was recorded at least ten times. The V gene is TRBV6-4, the J gene TRBJ2-3, with TRBD1 matching 9 bases. CDR3 length: 15 residues. Germline V CDR1 and CDR2: MRHNA, SNTAGT. V dropped 4 bases and J dropped 0; count of bases not matched to a gene: 2. The CDR3 DNA sequence: TGTGCCAGCAGTGCCGGGACAGGGAGCACAGATACGCAGTATTTT. Its protein is CASSAGTGSTDTQYF.

In this sample, this clone turned up a few times. The chain uses TRBV19 and TRBJ1-3; TRBD1 might be the D (6 bases). The length of the CDR3 is 14 residues. Germline V gives CDR1 LNHDA, CDR2 SQIVND (reference sequence). V was clipped by 8 bases and J by 0 bases, with 11 bases between them. The CDR3, as DNA: TGTGCCAGTGCGGACAGCTCCTCTGGAAACACCATATATTTT. It is translated as CASADSSSGNTIYF.

This clone was picked up a small number of times. The chain carries TRBV7-9 and TRBJ1-5, with D perhaps matching TRBD1 (6 bases). The V end was cut by 5 bases, the J end by 7 bases, with 15 bases between. CDR1 is SEHNR, CDR2 FQNEAQ, per germline (reference sequence). This CDR3 has 14 residues. CDR3 protein: CASSSTQGRQPQHF. The CDR3 DNA follows: TGTGCCAGCAGCAGCACCCAGGGGAGACAGCCCCAGCATTTT.

The CDR3 nucleotides read TGTGCCAGCAGCCCGACAGGGATCCAAGAGACCCAGTACTTC. This encodes CASSPTGIQETQYF. The V gene is TRBV5-4, the J gene TRBJ2-5; 7 bases agree with TRBD1. The V gene end was trimmed by 4 bases and the J gene end by 1 base; junction bases not matched to a gene: 4. CDR1 is SGHNT, CDR2 YYREEE, per germline (reference sequence). The CDR3 has 14 residues.

The chain is built from TRBV27 and TRBJ1-5, with D perhaps matching TRBD1 (6 bases). The V and J ends lost 5 bases and 4 bases respectively, with 9 bases between them. The CDR3 runs 13 residues. Germline loops: CDR1 MNHEY, CDR2 SMNVEV (reference sequence). CDR3 DNA sequence: TGTGCCAGCAGTGTAAGGGGGAATCAGCCCCAGCATTTT. Translating gives CASSVRGNQPQHF.

The genes are TRBV14 and TRBJ1-2; D is unclear. The germline V gene encodes CDR1 SGHDN and CDR2 FVKESK. The CDR3 sequence is 16 residues long. Trimming pared 0 bases from V and 1 base from J, leaving 12 bases between. CDR3 region: CASSQDSLGNNYGYTF. CDR3 nucleotides: TGTGCCAGCAGCCAAGATAGTCTGGGCAATAACTATGGCTACACCTTC.

This chain joins TRBV4-1 and TRBJ1-2; the D gene is possibly TRBD1 (5 bases). Deletions cut 0 bases from V and 3 bases from J, with 11 bases between. This CDR3 is 15 amino acids long. Germline V CDR1 and CDR2: MGHRA, YSYEKL. CDR3 residues: CASSQDQGRDYGYTF. CDR3 DNA sequence: TGCGCCAGCAGCCAAGATCAGGGCCGGGACTATGGCTACACCTTC.